The source of this T cell receptor (beta chain) is a study of blood T cell repertoires in COVID-19. CDR3 size: 15 residues. J gave up 5 bases and V 5 bases, and 9 bases lay outside the gene matches. Germline values: CDR1 SGHTA, CDR2 FQGTGA. Clones were read by immunoSEQ multiplex PCR, and TCRdb kept only the in-frame ones, dropping some. The sample has more than 95,000 clones, approximately 83% seen once. The source material was peripheral blood. This receptor was taken from a woman older than 75 with active or convalescent COVID-19. The V call is TRBV7-3, the J call TRBJ1-5; 7 bases fit TRBD1. The DNA of the CDR3 is TGTGCCAGCAGCCCAACGGGACAGAAGGATCAGCCCCAGCATTTT. Its protein product is CASSPTGQKDQPQHF.